The next 8 T cell receptor delta chains were all read from a single sample in a study of delta chain sequences of gamma delta T cells. With CATT, TCRdb re-called clones from the 5' RACE reads. The sample lists fewer than 850 delta-chain clones, 20% to 25% occurring once. The sample taken for sequencing was either unsorted cells or a sorted T cell fraction (not recorded which). The receptors shown here come from a human donor in good health.

This clone is judged large. The chain has TRDV2 and TRDJ1; TRDD3 agrees at 13 bases. The CDR3 extends over 16 amino acids. From germline, CDR1 is GEAIGNYY and CDR2 EKD. Trimming took 4 bases from V and 7 from J; bases not matched to a gene: 11. CDR3 sequence (DNA): TGTGCCTGTGAATTTTCCTACTGGGGGATACGTGTTAAACTCATCTTT. Amino acids: CACEFSYWGIRVKLIF.

This clone is labeled medium-sized. The rearrangement uses TRDV2 and TRDJ1; 11 bases line up with TRDD3. V was pared by 3 bases and J by 0 bases, with 8 bases of the junction left unmatched. There are 17 residues in the CDR3. Per the germline V gene, CDR1 is GEAIGNYY and CDR2 is EKD. Here the CDR3 reads CACDGLWGIQYTDKLIF. CDR3 sequence (DNA): TGTGCCTGTGACGGACTCTGGGGGATACAGTACACCGATAAACTCATCTTT.

No J gene call was made, and the V gene is TRDV2; the DNA was not compared with TRDD3, the D call given in the table. The germline V gene encodes CDR1 GEAIGNYY and CDR2 EKD. The CDR3 consists of 31 residues. CDR3 nucleotide sequence: TGTGCCTGTGACACCATTTTATCGGTGCTCTGGGGATCCCCCAGTAAAAGGATGGAGGGAATGAAACACATCAGTATAAAAACCCTCTTCTTC. Translating it yields CACDTILSVLWGSPSKRMEGMKHISIKTLFF.

By sample share, this clone is large (0.1 to 1%). V and J are TRDV2 and TRDJ1; 7 nucleotides line up with TRDD3. This CDR3 has 19 amino acids. V shed 2 bases and J 3 bases; nucleotides not matched to a gene: 20. Germline V gene data show CDR1 as GEAIGNYY and CDR2 as EKD. The CDR3 DNA reads as TGTGCCTGTGACAGCGTGGGCGCTGGGGGGAATTTCGGACCCGATAAACTCATCTTT. Protein product: CACDSVGAGGNFGPDKLIF.

Comments on this clone: A read error is likely here: a far larger clone is one base away. The sample carries other DNA sequences with the same CDR3. The chain couples TRDV3 to TRDJ1; 11 bases fit TRDD3. V lost 4 bases, J lost 2 bases, and 15 bases stayed unmatched. This CDR3 contains 17 residues. In germline, CDR1 is TVYSNPD, CDR2 GDNSRS (reference sequence). CDR3 nucleotides: TGTGCCTCACACCTAGGCTACTGGGGGATAGGGACCGATAAACTCATCTTT. It yields the protein CASHLGYWGIGTDKLIF.

As for this clone: With only one base between it and a far larger clone, this is likely a read error. The sample holds other DNA sequences that translate to the same CDR3. The V gene was left uncalled, and the J gene is TRDJ1; no DNA check was done on the table's D call, TRDD3. CDR3 length: 21 amino acids. DNA for the CDR3: TGCGCTTCACTATCTTCTTGGGGGGCTGGGGGATCCAGCCCTCACACCGATAAACTCATCTTT. Amino acids: CASLSSWGAGGSSPHTDKLIF.

This clone occurred a few times. V usage is TRDV2 and J usage is TRDJ1; TRDD3 matches at 9 bases. This CDR3 is built from 22 residues. The junction had 25 bases not matched to a gene; V was cut back by 3 bases and J by 0 bases. The germline V gene has CDR1 GEAIGNYY and CDR2 EKD. As DNA, the CDR3 is TGTGCCTGTGACCCGTGGCAAGCGTATGGGGATACGGATGGTGGGTACACCGATAAACTCATCTTT. This sequence encodes CACDPWQAYGDTDGGYTDKLIF.

This clone has only a few counts. The chain couples TRDV2 to TRDJ3, with 10 bases matching TRDD3. The V gene end was trimmed by 5 bases and the J gene end by 2 bases; junction bases not matched to a gene: 8. The germline V gene encodes CDR1 GEAIGNYY and CDR2 EKD. This CDR3 is 18 amino acids long. The CDR3 is CACASLGDPTWDTRQMFF. CDR3 in DNA: TGTGCCTGTGCTTCACTGGGGGATCCAACCTGGGACACCCGACAGATGTTTTTC.